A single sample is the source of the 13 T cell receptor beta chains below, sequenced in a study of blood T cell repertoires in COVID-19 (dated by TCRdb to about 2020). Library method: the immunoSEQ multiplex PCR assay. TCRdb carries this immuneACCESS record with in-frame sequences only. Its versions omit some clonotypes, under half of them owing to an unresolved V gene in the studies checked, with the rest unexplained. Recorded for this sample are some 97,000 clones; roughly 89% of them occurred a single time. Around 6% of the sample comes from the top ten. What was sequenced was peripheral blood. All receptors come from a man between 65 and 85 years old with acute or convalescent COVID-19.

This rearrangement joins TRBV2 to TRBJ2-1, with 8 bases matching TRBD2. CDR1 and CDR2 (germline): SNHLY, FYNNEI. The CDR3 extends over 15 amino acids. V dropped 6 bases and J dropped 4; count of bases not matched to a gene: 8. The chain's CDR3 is CASSGFGGGYNEQFF. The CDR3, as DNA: TGTGCCAGCAGCGGGTTCGGGGGGGGTTACAATGAGCAGTTCTTC.

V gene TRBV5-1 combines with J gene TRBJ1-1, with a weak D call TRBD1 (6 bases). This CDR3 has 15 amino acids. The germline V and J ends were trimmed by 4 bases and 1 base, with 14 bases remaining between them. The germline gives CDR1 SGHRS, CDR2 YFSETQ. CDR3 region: CASSLLTGKNTEAFF. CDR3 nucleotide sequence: TGCGCCAGCAGCCTACTGACAGGAAAGAACACTGAAGCTTTCTTT.

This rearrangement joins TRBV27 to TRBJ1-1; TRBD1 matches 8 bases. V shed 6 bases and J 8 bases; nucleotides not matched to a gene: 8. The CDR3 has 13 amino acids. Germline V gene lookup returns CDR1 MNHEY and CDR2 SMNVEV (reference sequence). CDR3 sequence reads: CASRHPGQVEAFF. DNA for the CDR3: TGTGCCAGCAGACACCCGGGACAGGTAGAAGCTTTCTTT.

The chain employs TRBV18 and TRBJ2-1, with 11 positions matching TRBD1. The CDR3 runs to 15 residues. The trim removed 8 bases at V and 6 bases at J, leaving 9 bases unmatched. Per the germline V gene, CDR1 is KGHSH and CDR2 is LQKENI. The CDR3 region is CASLAGQGAGNEQFF. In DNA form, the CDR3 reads TGTGCCAGCCTAGCCGGACAGGGGGCGGGCAATGAGCAGTTCTTC.

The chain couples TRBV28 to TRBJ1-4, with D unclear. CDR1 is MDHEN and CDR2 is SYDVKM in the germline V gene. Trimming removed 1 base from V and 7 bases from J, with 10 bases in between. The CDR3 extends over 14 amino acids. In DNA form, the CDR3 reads TGTGCCAGCAGTTTATCCGGGTTTTCTGAAAAACTGTTTTTT. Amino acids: CASSLSGFSEKLFF.

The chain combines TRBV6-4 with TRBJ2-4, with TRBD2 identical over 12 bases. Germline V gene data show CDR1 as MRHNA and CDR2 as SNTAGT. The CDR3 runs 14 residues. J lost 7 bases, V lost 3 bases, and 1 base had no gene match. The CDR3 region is CASSELAGGNIQYF. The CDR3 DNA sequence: TGTGCCAGCAGTGAACTAGCGGGAGGCAACATTCAGTACTTC.

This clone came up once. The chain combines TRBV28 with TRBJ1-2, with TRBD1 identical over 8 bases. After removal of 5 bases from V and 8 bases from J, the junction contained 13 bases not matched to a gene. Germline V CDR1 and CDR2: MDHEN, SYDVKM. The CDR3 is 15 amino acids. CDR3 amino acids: CASSLQGASGAGYTF. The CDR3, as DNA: TGTGCCAGCAGTCTCCAGGGGGCCAGTGGCGCCGGCTACACCTTC.

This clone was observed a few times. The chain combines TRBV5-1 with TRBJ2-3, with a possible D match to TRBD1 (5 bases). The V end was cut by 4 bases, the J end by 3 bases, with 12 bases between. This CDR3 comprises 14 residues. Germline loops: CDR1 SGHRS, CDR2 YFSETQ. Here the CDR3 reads CASSADKLTDTQYF. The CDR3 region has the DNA TGCGCCAGCAGCGCGGACAAGCTGACAGATACGCAGTATTTT.

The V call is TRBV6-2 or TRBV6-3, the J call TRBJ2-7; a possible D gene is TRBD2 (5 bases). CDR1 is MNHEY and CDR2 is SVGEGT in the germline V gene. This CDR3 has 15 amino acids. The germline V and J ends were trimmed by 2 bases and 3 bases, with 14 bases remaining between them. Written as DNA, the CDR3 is TGTGCCAGCAGTTACGTAGCGCTACCGATCTACGAGCAGTACTTC. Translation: CASSYVALPIYEQYF.

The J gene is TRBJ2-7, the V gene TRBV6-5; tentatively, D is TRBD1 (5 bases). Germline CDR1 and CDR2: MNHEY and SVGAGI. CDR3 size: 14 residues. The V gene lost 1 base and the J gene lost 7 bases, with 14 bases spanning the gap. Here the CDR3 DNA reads TGTGCCAGCAGTTACTTTGGACAAACTGGGGAGCAGTACTTC. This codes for CASSYFGQTGEQYF.

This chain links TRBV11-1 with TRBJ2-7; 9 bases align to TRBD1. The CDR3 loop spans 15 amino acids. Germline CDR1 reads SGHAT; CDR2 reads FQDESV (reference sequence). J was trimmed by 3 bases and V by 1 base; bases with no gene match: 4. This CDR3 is CASSLGRGQGYEQYF. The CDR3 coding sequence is TGTGCCAGCAGCTTAGGGAGGGGACAGGGCTACGAGCAGTACTTC.

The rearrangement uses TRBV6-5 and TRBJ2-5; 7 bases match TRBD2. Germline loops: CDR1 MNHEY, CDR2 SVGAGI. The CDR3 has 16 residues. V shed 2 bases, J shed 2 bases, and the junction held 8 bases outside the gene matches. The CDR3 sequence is CASSYPRGTKQETQYF. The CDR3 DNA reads TGTGCCAGCAGTTACCCCCGAGGGACTAAGCAAGAGACCCAGTACTTC.

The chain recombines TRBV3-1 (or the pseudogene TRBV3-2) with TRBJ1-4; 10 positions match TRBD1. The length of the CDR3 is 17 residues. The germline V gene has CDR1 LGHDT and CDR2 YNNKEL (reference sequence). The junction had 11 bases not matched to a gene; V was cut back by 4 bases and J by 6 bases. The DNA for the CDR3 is TGTGCCAGCAGCCCCACTCGACAGGGGGCGCGGGATGAAAAACTGTTTTTT. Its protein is CASSPTRQGARDEKLFF.